The entry that follows covers one T cell receptor (beta chain) sequence. Its target antigen remains unknown. It has no much larger one-base neighbor in the sample; base qualities were not kept. This specimen belongs to a study of early T cells in non-severe SARS-CoV-2 infection (dated by TCRdb to about 2021). Turning to the overall study: TCR sequencing used bulk RNA from unsorted whole blood, so alpha and beta chains could not be paired.

This was a case-control study nested in a cohort of healthcare workers in London, UK, who had nasopharyngeal swab PCR tests and blood samples taken every week. Between 23 and 31 March 2020, the week of the UK lockdown, healthcare workers were enrolled and then followed up weekly for as long as 16 weeks. The library was produced with 5' RACE. TCRdb lists the instrument as NextSeq 500. Unique molecular identifiers were attached to individual cDNA molecules in the TCR library protocol so that sequencing error and PCR bias could be corrected. Both TCR alpha and beta chains were sequenced, and tight co-correlation was observed between alpha and beta sequence abundances in each sample. Concerning the study's data processing: Decombinator V4 was used to annotate the V gene, J gene and CDR3 of the TCR sequences. TCRs were defined as expanded if a significant change between any two time points was detected under a Poisson model with p below 0.0001. TCR abundances were normalised to the total number of TCRs sequenced per sample and were expressed as counts per million. TRAV1-2 paired with TRAJ12, TRAJ20 or TRAJ33 defined MAIT TCRs, while TRAV10 paired with TRAJ18 defined iNKT TCRs. A search of VDJdb, accessed on 1 November 2021, was run for TCRs annotated to CMV, EBV and SARS-CoV-2, with TCRs annotated for multiple antigens excluded. The raw public data were reprocessed by TCRdb itself: fastp quality trimming at Q25, MiXCR clonotype calling, in-frame beta chains only. For every CDR3 protein sequence, its rows merge into one entry that carries the most common genes and DNA. These V and J calls derive from TCRdb rather than the authors' analysis. The sample table contains fewer than 65,000 distinct CDR3 sequences; only one count was recorded for roughly 9.3% of them. The ten largest clones represent about 15% of the sample.

The germline V gene sets CDR1 to MDHEN and CDR2 to SYDVKM. V loses 3 bases of germline sequence and J loses 1 base, and the interval between the two ends is 13 bases. The CDR3 measures 16 amino acids from cysteine to phenylalanine. Only the CDR3 part of the read is kept: 48 bases, read in frame from the first base. Overall study results and their limits: VDJdb matching was skewed toward anti-spike CD8 responses and likely underestimated virus-specific expansions, missing private and CD4 specificities.

The sequence was obtained from an adult who was a healthcare worker with PCR-confirmed SARS-CoV-2 infection or an uninfected control (not recorded which). Recombination connected TRBV28 to TRBJ2-1; TRBD1 could be the D gene, as 5 bases match. The sequenced material came from whole blood. The CDR3 region has the sequence CASSLTDRPSYNEQFF. The nucleotide sequence is TGTGCCAGCAGTTTGACAGACAGACCATCCTACAATGAGCAGTTCTTC.